The clone carrying this T cell receptor (beta chain) was seen a few times. Its antigen remains unidentified. This sample is drawn from a study of cytomegalovirus exposure and HLA in healthy donors. Each donor's status was that of a healthy bone marrow donor. PCR used 60 Vbeta primers and 13 Jbeta primers. As handled by the study authors: The authors later counted about 80 million unique TCR beta chains, approximately 10 million of them shared. Sequencing was performed with immunoSEQ multiplex PCR; in TCRdb, only in-frame clones are kept and a portion is missing. V and J calls plus clone size are reproduced from that table; the DNA served to infer D and trimming. The table includes some 130,000 clones, roughly 75% detected once. The study, taken as a whole, reports: Later analysis revealed greater clonal expansion in HLA-associated TCR beta chains than in equally common others. A later analysis linked a missense variant in DCLRE1C to the trimming of TCR beta V and J genes.

Germline V gene data show CDR1 as MGHRA and CDR2 as YSYEKL. V was clipped by 4 bases and J by 4 bases, with 27 bases between them. The length of the CDR3 is 19 residues. This rearrangement joins TRBV4-1 to TRBJ2-3; possible D gene TRBD2, 6 bases. The sequencing input was PBMCs. The clonotype originates from a man aged 30 to 45 in good health. The CDR3 DNA reads as TGCGCCAGCAGCCTGGGACGACCGGGAGCCCGAGGGGTTGCAGATACGCAGTATTTT. Its protein is CASSLGRPGARGVADTQYF.